This T cell receptor (beta chain) derives from a study of blood T cell repertoires in COVID-19. Which cohort a participant joined came from the clinical history participants gave. Germline V gene sequence: CDR1 SNHLY, CDR2 FYNNEI. This CDR3 comprises 14 residues. J was trimmed by 8 bases and V by 8 bases; bases with no gene match: 10. Methods used by the authors: Amplification of reference gene primers provided the estimated nucleated cell counts. Assay: immunoSEQ multiplex PCR; the TCRdb copy retains only in-frame clones and omits some. D and trimming come from the DNA, and the V and J calls and clone size come from that table. The sample records about 250,000 clones, 80% to 90% being singletons. The sample holds one count of this clone.

The chain is built from TRBV2 and TRBJ1-5; 9 bases fit TRBD1. The TCR was taken from a woman between 50 and 59 years old who had been exposed to COVID-19. Sequenced sample: PBMCs or T cells enriched from blood (not recorded which). CDR3 protein: CASSLGQGWEPQHF. CDR3 coding DNA: TGTGCCAGCTCCCTAGGACAGGGGTGGGAGCCCCAGCATTTT.